The 27 T cell receptor beta chains in this list originate from one sample, sequenced in a study of T cell therapy after organ transplantation (dated by TCRdb to between 2018 and 2021). Library prep was done by the immunoSEQ multiplex PCR assay. The clones in this table, taken by TCRdb from immuneACCESS, are in-frame only. Not every clone is retained; where verified, under half of the shortfall comes from an unresolved V gene, and the cause of the rest is unknown. The table of this sample itemizes some 85 clones. Their recognized antigens are unknown. The sample's time point label, decoded: ACT product, IFN-gamma+ CD8 cells after CMV peptide stimulation. Cells from the therapy products were restimulated for 3 to 4 hours with the CMV peptide pool, and a secretion assay was used to capture IFN-gamma. The specimen sequenced was cultured CD8+ T cells. These receptor sequences come from a human patient who had received a solid organ transplant and had CMV disease. Some T cells present after a transplant may be cells of the graft donor.

The rearrangement joins TRBV25-1 to TRBJ2-6, with D perhaps matching TRBD1 (5 bases). With 5 bases removed from V and 5 bases from J, the gap between germline ends came to 22 bases. CDR3 length equals 18 residues. Germline loops: CDR1 MGHDK, CDR2 SYGVNS. CDR3 bases: TGTGCCAGCAGTTCCTTAAAAACTGGACAAAGTCGGGCCAACGTCCTGACTTTC. Translating gives CASSSLKTGQSRANVLTF.

The CDR3 region has the DNA TGTGCCAGCAGCTCCACAGGGGTTCGTCAGCCCCAGCATTTT. Protein sequence: CASSSTGVRQPQHF. The chain couples TRBV28 to TRBJ1-5; 7 nucleotides align to TRBD1. CDR1 MDHEN and CDR2 SYDVKM come from the germline V gene. There are 14 residues in the CDR3. V dropped 6 bases and J dropped 6; count of bases not matched to a gene: 8. Filled out from reference TRBV28 and TRBJ1-5, the complete variable domain reads DVKVTQSSRYLVKRTGEKVFLECVQDMDHENMFWYRQDPGLGLRLIYFSYDVKMKEKGDIPEGYSVSREKKERFSLILESASTNQTSMYLCASSSTGVRQPQHFGDGTRLSIL.

This chain joins TRBV6-6 and TRBJ2-5, with a tentative D call TRBD2 (6 bases). The length of the CDR3 is 11 residues. CDR1 and CDR2 from the germline V gene are MNHNY and SVGAGI (reference sequence). The V end lost 5 bases, the J end lost 10 bases, and 11 bases lay between the germline ends. The CDR3 DNA follows: TGTGCCAGCAGTGTTCGCGGGAACCAGTACTTC. It codes for CASSVRGNQYF.

This clone was counted a few times. The chain recombines TRBV7-9 with TRBJ1-1; D may be TRBD1 (5 bases). The V end lost 1 base, the J end lost 0 bases, and 9 bases lay between the germline ends. The CDR3 runs to 15 residues. Germline V gene sequence: CDR1 SEHNR, CDR2 FQNEAQ (reference sequence). The CDR3: CASSLGEGMNTEAFF. CDR3 DNA: TGTGCCAGCAGCTTAGGTGAGGGGATGAACACTGAAGCTTTCTTT.

The chain is built from TRBV4-3 and TRBJ1-2; D possibly corresponds to TRBD1 (5 bases). V gave up 0 bases and J gave up 1 base, with 18 bases separating them. Per germline, CDR1 LGHNA and CDR2 YSLEER. There are 18 residues in the CDR3. CDR3 nucleotide sequence: TGCGCCAGCAGCCAAGAGTGGGCATCCGGGACGGATAACTATGGCTACACCTTC. As protein: CASSQEWASGTDNYGYTF.

This clone is hyperexpanded (1% or more) by share. This rearrangement joins TRBV6-6 to TRBJ1-4; no reliable D call. Trimming removed 5 bases from V and 10 bases from J, with 8 bases in between. Germline V gene sequence: CDR1 MNHNY, CDR2 SVGAGI (reference sequence). The CDR3 sequence is 11 residues long. CDR3 nucleotide sequence: TGTGCCAGCAGTCAAACTGGAAAACTGTTTTTT. Encoded protein: CASSQTGKLFF.

This clone turned up a few times. The chain joins TRBV4-3 to TRBJ1-3, with D possibly being TRBD1 (5 bases). The CDR3 loop spans 16 amino acids. The germline V gene has CDR1 LGHNA and CDR2 YSLEER. Trimming removed 6 bases from V and 0 bases from J, with 15 bases in between. Here the CDR3 DNA reads TGCGCCAGCAGTCCCGGCGGGGCGGACTCTGGAAACACCATATATTTT. Protein: CASSPGGADSGNTIYF.

The V and J genes are TRBV6-5 and TRBJ1-5, with 10 bases matching TRBD1. V lost 2 bases, J lost 3 bases, and 1 base stayed unmatched. Germline lookup yields CDR1 MNHEY and CDR2 SVGAGI. This CDR3 region has 15 residues. CDR3: CASSYGTGVNQPQHF. The CDR3 coding sequence is TGTGCCAGCAGTTACGGGACAGGGGTCAATCAGCCCCAGCATTTT.

This chain links TRBV4-3 with TRBJ2-2, with D maybe TRBD1 (5 bases). The germline V gene has CDR1 LGHNA and CDR2 YSLEER. This CDR3 comprises 16 residues. Trimming cost V 0 bases and J 8 bases, with 16 bases left between them. The CDR3 is CASSQEGLDARGELFF. CDR3 bases: TGCGCCAGCAGCCAAGAGGGGCTAGATGCGAGAGGGGAGCTGTTTTTT.

V usage is TRBV28 and J usage is TRBJ2-1; either TRBD1 or TRBD2 may supply D (5 bases each). Germline values: CDR1 MDHEN, CDR2 SYDVKM. The CDR3 runs to 15 residues. V was cut by 11 bases and J by 2 bases, with 19 bases left in between. CDR3 in DNA: TGTGCCGGTTCCCTAACGGGACCCCCCTACAATGAGCAGTTCTTC. Protein product: CAGSLTGPPYNEQFF.

The chain couples TRBV7-2 to TRBJ1-2, with 8 bases fitting TRBD1. Germline values: CDR1 SGHTA, CDR2 FQGNSA. Germline trimming cut 1 base from V and 3 bases from J; bases unmatched to any gene: 13. The length of the CDR3 is 18 residues. CDR3 sequence reads: CASSLGRVGQDLDYGYTF. The DNA for the CDR3 is TGTGCCAGCAGCTTAGGACGCGTGGGACAGGACCTGGACTATGGCTACACCTTC.

The rearrangement links TRBV7-6 to TRBJ2-7; D ambiguous. Germline lookup yields CDR1 SGHVS and CDR2 FNYEAQ. The CDR3 spans 15 residues. V lost 4 bases and J lost 0, with 13 bases in between. The CDR3 spells CASSWTGAPSYEQYF. The CDR3 DNA is TGTGCCAGCAGCTGGACGGGCGCTCCCTCCTACGAGCAGTACTTC.

This clone came up once. The V gene is TRBV4-3, the J gene TRBJ1-1, with D possibly matching TRBD1 (5 bases). V was shortened by 0 bases and J by 1 base, with 9 bases between the two germline ends. CDR3 length: 15 amino acids. Germline V gene sequence: CDR1 LGHNA, CDR2 YSLEER. This CDR3 reads CASSQEVGENTEAFF. The CDR3 DNA follows: TGCGCCAGCAGCCAAGAGGTGGGGGAGAACACTGAAGCTTTCTTT.

The V call is TRBV4-3, the J call TRBJ2-7; weak D call: TRBD2 (6 bases). The germline V and J ends were trimmed by 4 bases and 3 bases, with 16 bases remaining between them. The CDR3 has 15 residues. The germline gives CDR1 LGHNA, CDR2 YSLEER. CDR3 residues: CASSLVADYSYEQYF. CDR3 coding DNA: TGCGCCAGCAGCCTTGTCGCGGACTATAGCTACGAGCAGTACTTC.

This chain links TRBV6-6 with TRBJ2-5; possibly TRBD1 or TRBD2 for D (5 bases each). V lost 6 bases, J lost 4 bases, and 21 bases lay in between. This CDR3 contains 16 residues. Germline-derived CDR1 and CDR2 are MNHNY and SVGAGI (reference sequence). The CDR3 region is CASRVAPGTQAETQYF. CDR3 in DNA: TGTGCCAGCAGAGTCGCCCCCGGGACGCAAGCAGAGACCCAGTACTTC.

Relative to its sample, this clone is hyperexpanded. CDR3 amino acids: CASIVYGKTEAFF. CDR3 bases: TGTGCCAGCATCGTTTACGGAAAGACTGAAGCTTTCTTT. The chain employs TRBV6-6 and TRBJ1-1, with D hard to call. CDR1 MNHNY and CDR2 SVGAGI come from the germline V gene (reference sequence). V was trimmed by 7 bases and J by 5 bases, leaving 14 bases between them. The CDR3 is 13 residues long.

The chain joins TRBV6-8 to TRBJ1-1; no definite D call. From germline, CDR1 is MNHGY and CDR2 SAAAGT. V was cut by 5 bases and J by 6 bases, with 7 bases left in between. This CDR3 region has 11 residues. The CDR3 loop reads CASSTFAEAFF. The CDR3 DNA reads TGTGCCAGCAGTACCTTCGCTGAAGCTTTCTTT.

This clone was observed a handful of times. For the CDR3, the DNA is TGTGCCAGCAGTGAATTGGTCCTTGGGGCCAACGTCCTGACTTTC. Translating gives CASSELVLGANVLTF. The J gene is TRBJ2-6, the V gene TRBV2; no clear D. The CDR3 loop spans 15 amino acids. The V and J ends lost 2 bases and 3 bases respectively, with 8 bases between them. Germline values: CDR1 SNHLY, CDR2 FYNNEI. Variable domain in full (rest from reference TRBV2 and TRBJ2-6): EPEVTQTPSHQVTQMGQEVILRCVPISNHLYFYWYRQILGQKVEFLVSFYNNEISEKSEIFDDQFSVERPDGSNFTLKIRSTKLEDSAMYFCASSELVLGANVLTFGAGSRLTVL.

This clone is labeled hyperexpanded. The genes are TRBV4-1 and TRBJ1-3, with D possibly matching TRBD1 (5 bases). V lost 6 bases to trimming and J lost 0 bases, with 15 bases between them. CDR1 and CDR2 (germline): MGHRA, YSYEKL. CDR3 length: 16 residues. The DNA of the CDR3 is TGCGCCAGCAGTCCCGGCGGGGCGGACTCTGGAAACACCATATATTTT. Protein: CASSPGGADSGNTIYF.

In this sample, this clone is hyperexpanded. This chain joins TRBV2 and TRBJ2-2, with 7 bases identical to TRBD1. CDR3 length equals 16 residues. Unmatched junction bases numbered 10, after V lost 7 bases and J lost 2 bases. Looked up from germline, CDR1 is SNHLY and CDR2 is FYNNEI. For the CDR3, the DNA is TGTGCCAGCATAGGTGTACGGGACAGTAACACCGGGGAGCTGTTTTTT. It codes for CASIGVRDSNTGELFF. The complete variable domain, with remaining parts taken from reference TRBV2 and TRBJ2-2, reads EPEVTQTPSHQVTQMGQEVILRCVPISNHLYFYWYRQILGQKVEFLVSFYNNEISEKSEIFDDQFSVERPDGSNFTLKIRSTKLEDSAMYFCASIGVRDSNTGELFFGEGSRLTVL.

This clone was detected only a few times. This chain links TRBV28 with TRBJ2-5, with no clear D. Germline lookup yields CDR1 MDHEN and CDR2 SYDVKM. Trimming removed 10 bases from V and 3 bases from J, with 18 bases in between. CDR3 size: 14 residues. The CDR3 nucleotides are TGTGCCACCTCCGGTTTAGGGTTAGAAGAGACCCAGTACTTC. Translated: CATSGLGLEETQYF.

This clone was counted a single time. The CDR3 region has the DNA TGTGCCACCAGGACCGTGACGGGAGGGCTCACCGGGGAGCTGTTTTTT. As protein: CATRTVTGGLTGELFF. The chain is built from TRBV15 and TRBJ2-2; the match to TRBD2 covers 8 bases. The CDR3 contains 16 residues. J was trimmed by 4 bases and V by 6 bases; bases with no gene match: 10. Germline loops: CDR1 LNHNV, CDR2 YYDKDF (reference sequence). Filled out from reference TRBV15 and TRBJ2-2, the complete variable domain reads DAMVIQNPRYQVTQFGKPVTLSCSQTLNHNVMYWYQQKSSQAPKLLFHYYDKDFNNEADTPDNFQSRRPNTSFCFLDIRSPGLGDTAMYLCATRTVTGGLTGELFFGEGSRLTVL.

This sequence joins TRBV6-6 and TRBJ1-1; the match to TRBD1 covers 9 bases. Unmatched junction bases numbered 9, after V lost 4 bases and J lost 12 bases. The CDR3 is 13 amino acids. Germline assignment: CDR1 MNHNY and CDR2 SVGAGI (reference sequence). The CDR3 protein is CASSLLGQGLTFF. The DNA for the CDR3 is TGTGCCAGCAGTTTACTAGGACAGGGGCTAACTTTCTTT.

This clone was picked up one time. The rearrangement joins TRBV28 to TRBJ2-2; D remains ambiguous. The germline CDR1 and CDR2 sequences are MDHEN and SYDVKM. The CDR3 has 17 amino acids. V lost 4 bases to trimming and J lost 3 bases, with 18 bases between them. The CDR3 nucleotides are TGTGCCAGCAGTTCTCCCTCTCCCCCAAGGGACACCGGGGAGCTGTTTTTT. Residues: CASSSPSPPRDTGELFF.

V usage is TRBV6-5 and J usage is TRBJ1-1; the D is unclear. The germline V and J ends were trimmed by 7 bases and 5 bases, with 14 bases remaining between them. CDR1 and CDR2 from the germline V gene are MNHEY and SVGAGI. The CDR3 loop spans 13 amino acids. The CDR3 DNA sequence: TGTGCCAGCATCGTTTACGGAAAGACTGAAGCTTTCTTT. Its translation is CASIVYGKTEAFF.

This clone was seen a few times. This chain uses TRBV6-9 with TRBJ1-1; D is uncertain. The CDR3 runs 11 residues. V was pared by 5 bases and J by 6 bases, with 7 bases between. Germline CDR1 is MNHGY and CDR2 is SVAAGI. CDR3 bases: TGTGCCAGCAGTACCTTCGCTGAAGCTTTCTTT. It is translated as CASSTFAEAFF.

Turning to this clone: An end of the junction differs from the germline gene, which may be a read error. The chain joins TRBV6-5 to TRBJ1-2; 9 bases line up with TRBD1. The CDR3 loop spans 11 amino acids. Looked up from germline, CDR1 is MNHEY and CDR2 is SVGAGI. The chain's CDR3 is CASSAMGQGLF. Written as DNA, the CDR3 is TGTGCCAGCAGTGCTATGGGACAGGGACTTTTC.